This TCR beta chain stems from a study of somatic mutations in cytotoxic T cells in rheumatoid arthritis. Study-wide context: Patients had 30 ml EDTA blood drawn right after diagnosis, before any treatment.

The CDR3 covers 14 residues. With 3 bases clipped from V and 0 bases from J, the junction kept 2 bases outside the gene matches. Germline loops: CDR1 SGHDT, CDR2 YYEEEE. Turning to this clone: Its antigen remains unidentified.

The investigators isolated CD4+ and CD8+ cells by positive magnetic bead selection and checked their purity by flow cytometry. Findings and caveats of the study: The study found that the largest CD8+ clone exceeded 20% of CD8+ cells in about an eighth of the 65 patients.

Data came from immunoSEQ multiplex PCR; TCRdb stores just in-frame clones and leaves some out. The table records 15,000 to 20,000 clones, about three quarters of them present only once. The J gene is TRBJ1-1, the V gene TRBV5-6; TRBD1 agrees at 7 bases. The sequence was obtained from an adult with rheumatoid arthritis. Sequences were obtained from CD8+ T cells sorted from blood. CDR3 loop: CASSWGQMNTEAFF. DNA of the CDR3: TGTGCCAGCAGCTGGGGACAGATGAACACTGAAGCTTTCTTT.